Listed here are 28 T cell receptor beta chains from one sample, sequenced in a study of OX40 agonist ivuxolimab in advanced cancers. Some clones are missing from TCRdb's copy, which holds only in-frame ones; the method was immunoSEQ multiplex PCR. Among 30,000 to 40,000 clones listed, 80% to 95% were seen once. Sequencing used CD4+ or CD8+ T cells sorted from blood, obtained in a trial of the OX40 agonist ivuxolimab. The origin of the receptors is an adult with an advanced solid tumor such as melanoma, head and neck, liver or kidney cancer.

This chain joins TRBV19 and TRBJ2-7; 7 bases fit TRBD2. The CDR3 totals 15 residues. Germline assignment: CDR1 LNHDA and CDR2 SQIVND (reference sequence). The junction had 6 bases not matched to a gene; V was cut back by 4 bases and J by 0 bases. CDR3 coding DNA: TGTGCCAGTAGTACTAGCGGATCCGGCTCCTACGAGCAGTACTTC. It specifies CASSTSGSGSYEQYF.

The chain uses TRBV6-1 and TRBJ1-4; D unclear. V was clipped by 8 bases and J by 4 bases, with 8 bases between them. The CDR3 spans 12 residues. Germline V CDR1 and CDR2: MNHNS, SASEGT. This chain's CDR3 is CASGEFNEKLFF. As DNA, the CDR3 is TGTGCCAGCGGGGAATTTAATGAAAAACTGTTTTTT.

This chain connects TRBV28 to TRBJ1-5, with 9 bases aligning to TRBD1. The CDR3 covers 19 residues. Per the germline V gene, CDR1 is MDHEN and CDR2 is SYDVKM. The J segment lost 6 bases and the V segment lost 5 bases, leaving 20 bases of the junction unmatched. The CDR3: CASSAPGQGILTSTQPQHF. Here the CDR3 DNA reads TGTGCCAGCAGTGCCCCGGGACAGGGAATACTCACTTCGACTCAGCCCCAGCATTTT.

This chain links TRBV11-2 with TRBJ2-2; D perhaps matches TRBD2 (5 bases). Germline values: CDR1 SGHAT, CDR2 FQNNGV. This CDR3 is 13 amino acids long. V was clipped by 5 bases and J by 4 bases, with 8 bases between them. The CDR3 protein is CASSPSSTGELFF. CDR3 bases: TGTGCCAGCAGCCCTAGCAGCACCGGGGAGCTGTTTTTT.

Only one count was recorded for this clone. The J gene is TRBJ1-4, the V gene TRBV7-9; 8 bases line up with TRBD1. CDR1 and CDR2 from the germline V gene are SEHNR and FQNEAQ (reference sequence). Germline trimming cut 5 bases from V and 6 bases from J; bases unmatched to any gene: 2. The CDR3 has 13 amino acids. CDR3 protein: CASSTGGYEKLFF. The CDR3 region has the DNA TGTGCCAGCAGCACAGGGGGGTATGAAAAACTGTTTTTT.

The J gene is TRBJ1-1, the V gene TRBV2; D gene unclear. Germline CDR1 SNHLY, CDR2 FYNNEI. V was clipped by 2 bases and J by 5 bases, with 12 bases between them. The CDR3 spans 14 residues. Here the CDR3 DNA reads TGTGCCAGCAGTGAATCGGCACCTGAAACTGAAGCTTTCTTT. It codes for CASSESAPETEAFF.

The genes are TRBV7-9 and TRBJ2-3, with D unclear. Deletions cut 4 bases from V and 1 base from J, with 12 bases between. Germline lookup yields CDR1 SEHNR and CDR2 FQNEAQ (reference sequence). This CDR3 region has 15 residues. The CDR3 DNA follows: TGTGCCAGCAGCTCTTCCGGTTTTGGCACAGATACGCAGTATTTT. Encoded protein: CASSSSGFGTDTQYF.

The rearrangement uses TRBV2 and TRBJ1-6; D ambiguous. The CDR3 runs to 15 residues. Germline CDR1 is SNHLY and CDR2 is FYNNEI. V lost 2 bases and J lost 6, with 11 bases in between. CDR3: CASSELDGINSPLHF. CDR3 coding DNA: TGTGCCAGCAGTGAATTGGATGGGATTAATTCACCCCTCCACTTT.

The chain joins TRBV5-1 to TRBJ1-1; 8 positions agree with TRBD1. The CDR3 is made up of 16 amino acids. V lost 5 bases, J lost 4 bases, and 13 bases stayed unmatched. Germline CDR1 SGHRS, CDR2 YFSETQ. The CDR3 DNA reads TGCGCCAGCAGTACCCAACCAGGGGGCTCTGGCACTGAAGCTTTCTTT. Amino acids: CASSTQPGGSGTEAFF.

The V call is TRBV4-1, the J call TRBJ1-5; 9 bases line up with TRBD1. Germline V gene sequence: CDR1 MGHRA, CDR2 YSYEKL. V dropped 0 bases and J dropped 0; count of bases not matched to a gene: 9. The CDR3 has 19 residues. In DNA form, the CDR3 reads TGCGCCAGCAGCCAAGATTGGGACAGGGTCAGCCATAGCAATCAGCCCCAGCATTTT. Protein: CASSQDWDRVSHSNQPQHF.

This chain joins TRBV6-1 and TRBJ2-7; 11 nucleotides match TRBD2. Per the germline V gene, CDR1 is MNHNS and CDR2 is SASEGT. This CDR3 is 16 amino acids long. V was clipped by 0 bases and J by 4 bases; unmatched bases: 5. The CDR3 here is CASSEAVAGGPYEQYF. CDR3 nucleotide sequence: TGTGCCAGCAGTGAAGCTGTAGCGGGAGGGCCTTACGAGCAGTACTTC.

This chain connects TRBV30 to TRBJ2-7, with TRBD1 matching over 11 bases. J gave up 5 bases and V 0 bases, and 9 bases lay outside the gene matches. Germline lookup yields CDR1 GTSNPN and CDR2 SVGIG (reference sequence). The CDR3 runs 16 residues. The CDR3 region has the DNA TGTGCCTGGAGTGTATCTCGGGACAGGGGGACCAACGAGCAGTACTTC. The encoded protein is CAWSVSRDRGTNEQYF.

This chain links TRBV28 with TRBJ2-1; 9 bases agree with TRBD1. The CDR3 length is 15 residues. Germline V gene data show CDR1 as MDHEN and CDR2 as SYDVKM. V shed 7 bases, J shed 8 bases, and the junction held 12 bases outside the gene matches. The CDR3 is CASKHSGTGRDEQFF. The CDR3 DNA reads TGTGCCAGCAAACACTCCGGGACAGGGCGGGATGAGCAGTTCTTC.

This chain links TRBV28 with TRBJ1-1; D is ambiguous. Trimming shortened V by 6 bases and J by 1 base, and 12 bases separated the two germline ends. The V gene's germline CDR1 is MDHEN and CDR2 SYDVKM. CDR3 size: 14 residues. CDR3 sequence (DNA): TGTGCCAGCAGCCAGTGGCCCCAGAACACTGAAGCTTTCTTT. Translating gives CASSQWPQNTEAFF.

The J gene is TRBJ2-5, the V gene TRBV19; maybe TRBD2 (6 bases). This CDR3 region has 14 residues. V was shortened by 2 bases and J by 5 bases, with 12 bases between the two germline ends. Germline V gene sequence: CDR1 LNHDA, CDR2 SQIVND (reference sequence). CDR3 protein: CASSITGDGETQYF. The CDR3 DNA follows: TGTGCCAGTAGTATAACGGGGGATGGCGAGACCCAGTACTTC.

This chain joins TRBV23-1 and TRBJ2-5; 8 nucleotides align to TRBD2. TRBV23-1 is placed among ORFs of uncertain function. The junction had 4 bases not matched to a gene; V was cut back by 2 bases and J by 5 bases. This CDR3 contains 14 residues. CDR3 sequence (DNA): TGCGCCAGCAGTCAAAAAAGCGGGGGTGAGACCCAGTACTTC. It specifies CASSQKSGGETQYF.

The chain recombines TRBV4-3 with TRBJ1-4; D perhaps matches TRBD1 (5 bases). This CDR3 contains 15 residues. The V gene's germline CDR1 is LGHNA and CDR2 YSLEER. V lost 0 bases to trimming and J lost 8 bases, with 13 bases between them. DNA of the CDR3: TGCGCCAGCAGCCAAGAATCCAGGGAGTGGGAAAAACTGTTTTTT. Encoded protein: CASSQESREWEKLFF.

The V and J genes are TRBV27 and TRBJ1-3; no firm D call. CDR3 length equals 15 residues. Per the germline V gene, CDR1 is MNHEY and CDR2 is SMNVEV (reference sequence). The germline V and J ends were trimmed by 6 bases and 0 bases, with 12 bases remaining between them. This chain's CDR3 is CASSPYSSSGNTIYF. For the CDR3, the DNA is TGTGCCAGCAGCCCATACTCAAGCTCTGGAAACACCATATATTTT.

The V call is TRBV5-8, the J call TRBJ2-7; the D is unclear. Germline V CDR1 and CDR2: SGHTS, YDEGEE. Trimming took off 2 bases at V and 2 bases at J, with 2 bases between the two ends. This CDR3 spans 11 amino acids. CDR3 nucleotide sequence: TGTGCCAGCAGCTTCGCCTACGAGCAGTACTTC. This encodes CASSFAYEQYF.

The V gene is TRBV30, the J gene TRBJ1-4; 9 nucleotides match TRBD1. The germline V gene has CDR1 GTSNPN and CDR2 SVGIG (reference sequence). V was pared by 7 bases and J by 8 bases, with 8 bases of the junction left unmatched. The CDR3 length is 13 residues. DNA for the CDR3: TGTGCCTTTCAGGGACAGGGACGAGAAAAACTGTTTTTT. Protein sequence: CAFQGQGREKLFF.

This chain connects TRBV7-9 to TRBJ2-7; D perhaps matches TRBD1 (5 bases). The germline V gene has CDR1 SEHNR and CDR2 FQNEAQ (reference sequence). This CDR3 is built from 15 residues. With 5 bases removed from V and 2 bases from J, the gap between germline ends came to 16 bases. In nucleotides, the CDR3 is TGTGCCAGCAGCCACACAACCAGGGTACCCTACGAGCAGTACTTC. It specifies CASSHTTRVPYEQYF. The full variable domain, completed using reference TRBV7-9 and TRBJ2-7, is DTGVSQNPRHKITKRGQNVTFRCDPISEHNRLYWYRQTLGQGPEFLTYFQNEAQLEKSRLLSDRFSAERPKGSFSTLEIQRTEQGDSAMYLCASSHTTRVPYEQYFGPGTRLTVT.

The genes are TRBV6-1 and TRBJ1-3, with D perhaps matching TRBD1 (6 bases). Trimming cost V 2 bases and J 4 bases, with 21 bases left between them. The length of the CDR3 is 18 residues. Germline V gene lookup returns CDR1 MNHNS and CDR2 SASEGT. The CDR3 DNA is TGTGCCAGCAGTGAATGGGGGGCAAGGGTATTTCGGGGAAACACCATATATTTT. Translation: CASSEWGARVFRGNTIYF.

The chain links TRBV30 to TRBJ1-6, with TRBD1 matching 7 bases. The J segment lost 6 bases and the V segment lost 1 base, leaving 6 bases of the junction unmatched. This CDR3 comprises 15 residues. The germline CDR1 and CDR2 sequences are GTSNPN and SVGIG (reference sequence). CDR3 residues: CAWSAPGQLNSPLHF. CDR3 coding DNA: TGTGCCTGGAGTGCCCCGGGACAGCTTAATTCACCCCTCCACTTT.

The J gene is TRBJ1-3, the V gene TRBV28; 10 bases line up with TRBD1. The CDR3 consists of 15 residues. V dropped 2 bases and J dropped 3; count of bases not matched to a gene: 1. Per the germline V gene, CDR1 is MDHEN and CDR2 is SYDVKM. Here the CDR3 DNA reads TGTGCCAGCAGTTTAGGGACAGGGGTTGGAAACACCATATATTTT. Translating gives CASSLGTGVGNTIYF.

J is TRBJ1-1 and V is TRBV10-3; D remains unclear. The germline V gene has CDR1 ENHRY and CDR2 SYGVKD. Trimming took 6 bases from V and 3 from J, leaving 5 bases between them. This CDR3 contains 11 residues. The chain's CDR3 is CAISGDTEAFF. CDR3 DNA sequence: TGTGCCATCAGCGGGGACACTGAAGCTTTCTTT.

The chain carries TRBV29-1 and TRBJ2-1; D is undetermined. V lost 5 bases to trimming and J lost 1 base, with 12 bases between them. The germline CDR1 and CDR2 sequences are SQVTM and ANQGSEA. The CDR3 extends over 14 amino acids. In DNA form, the CDR3 reads TGCAGCGTTCTTGTCGGGTATTCCTACAATGAGCAGTTCTTC. This gives the protein CSVLVGYSYNEQFF.

The genes are TRBV28 and TRBJ1-4, with D possibly matching TRBD1 (6 bases). There are 15 residues in the CDR3. The germline gives CDR1 MDHEN, CDR2 SYDVKM. V was shortened by 6 bases and J by 10 bases, with 21 bases between the two germline ends. The CDR3: CASRQQGSRAGKLFF. Here the CDR3 DNA reads TGTGCCAGCAGACAACAGGGTTCGAGGGCCGGAAAACTGTTTTTT.

The J gene is TRBJ2-3, the V gene TRBV28, with 11 bases fitting TRBD2. CDR1 MDHEN and CDR2 SYDVKM come from the germline V gene. This CDR3 region has 15 residues. The J segment lost 2 bases and the V segment lost 5 bases, leaving 3 bases of the junction unmatched. The CDR3, as DNA: TGTGCCAGCAGTGTACTAGCGGGAGCCACAGATACGCAGTATTTT. This sequence encodes CASSVLAGATDTQYF.